This is a list of T cell receptor beta chains from one sample in a study of a mutant IDH1 vaccine in newly diagnosed glioma. Only in-frame clones appear in the TCRdb table, and some are missing; sequencing was by immunoSEQ multiplex PCR. Here the sample spans 50,000 to 60,000 clones, 80% being singletons. The antigens for these receptors are not known. This material consisted of PBMCs, taken from a glioma patient whose treatment included an IDH1 peptide vaccine. The receptor source for this set is a middle-aged man with glioma. CDR3s include the opening cysteine and the closing phenylalanine or tryptophan.

J gene: TRBJ1-6
V gene: TRBV5-1
CDR3 protein: CASALAWGAGSPLHF

J gene: TRBJ1-3
V gene: TRBV7-2
CDR3 protein: CASSSIQGGNTIYF

J gene: TRBJ2-2
V gene: TRBV2
CDR3 protein: CASSELAIAGELFF

J gene: TRBJ1-1
V gene: TRBV6-1
CDR3 protein: CASRASTEAFF

J gene: TRBJ2-7
V gene: TRBV27
CDR3 protein: CASSQDRGSEQYF

J gene: TRBJ2-1
V gene: TRBV6-5
CDR3 protein: CASSYRPHPENEQFF

J gene: TRBJ1-4
V gene: TRBV11-2
CDR3 protein: CASSWLQTGEKLFF

J gene: TRBJ1-3
V gene: TRBV7-9
CDR3 protein: CASSLVGGSPTSGNTIYF

J gene: TRBJ2-2
V gene: TRBV12-5
CDR3 protein: CASGLGPTGLNTGELFF

J gene: TRBJ2-7
V gene: TRBV27
CDR3 protein: CASGSPYEQYF

J gene: TRBJ2-2
V gene: TRBV10-3
CDR3 protein: CAISEELLGLSGELFF

J gene: TRBJ2-5
V gene: TRBV18
CDR3 protein: CASSPRVPQETQYF

J gene: TRBJ2-7
V gene: TRBV27
CDR3 protein: CASSLATGGGYEQYF

J gene: TRBJ1-2
V gene: TRBV27
CDR3 protein: CASSSAEHYGYTF

J gene: TRBJ1-4
V gene: TRBV5-5
CDR3 protein: CASSLVGEKGNEKLFF

J gene: TRBJ1-1
V gene: TRBV29-1
CDR3 protein: CSVAPRTGVTEAFF

J gene: TRBJ1-1
V gene: TRBV4-1
CDR3 protein: CASSPAGVGKGKAFF

J gene: TRBJ2-5
V gene: TRBV27
CDR3 protein: CASSKLGTSGPAQTQYF

J gene: TRBJ2-3
V gene: TRBV7-9
CDR3 protein: CASSPPARQATDTQYF

J gene: TRBJ1-5
V gene: TRBV15
CDR3 protein: CATSSRGYGNQPQHF

J gene: TRBJ1-2
V gene: TRBV6-5
CDR3 protein: CASRSGTSYGYTF

J gene: TRBJ2-3
V gene: TRBV7-2
CDR3 protein: CASNRIAASTDTQYF